Reported below is one TCR beta chain. Its cognate antigen is unknown. The sample originates from a study of OX40 agonist ivuxolimab in advanced cancers. Overall study context: Patients were infused with ivuxolimab every 2 weeks at 0.01 to 10 mg/kg. General observations from the study: Clonal expansion in partial responders at 0.1-3.0 mg/kg ranked among the lowest.

Germline V CDR1 and CDR2: SGHTA, FQGTGA. The CDR3 length is 12 residues. Deletions cut 2 bases from V and 7 bases from J, with 9 bases between. Only in-frame clones appear in the TCRdb table, and some are missing; sequencing was by immunoSEQ multiplex PCR. Of 77,000 or so clones in the sample, about 85% were seen once. Samples of blood were obtained at baseline, on cycle 4 day 1, and on cycle 7 day 1. This chain joins TRBV7-3 and TRBJ2-7; D gene unclear. The sample here was CD4+ or CD8+ T cells sorted from blood, taken in a trial of the OX40 agonist ivuxolimab. The sequence came from an adult with an advanced solid tumor such as melanoma, head and neck, liver or kidney cancer. CDR3 nucleotides: TGTGCCAGCAGCTTAGGGTTCTGGGAGCAGTACTTC. Translating gives CASSLGFWEQYF.